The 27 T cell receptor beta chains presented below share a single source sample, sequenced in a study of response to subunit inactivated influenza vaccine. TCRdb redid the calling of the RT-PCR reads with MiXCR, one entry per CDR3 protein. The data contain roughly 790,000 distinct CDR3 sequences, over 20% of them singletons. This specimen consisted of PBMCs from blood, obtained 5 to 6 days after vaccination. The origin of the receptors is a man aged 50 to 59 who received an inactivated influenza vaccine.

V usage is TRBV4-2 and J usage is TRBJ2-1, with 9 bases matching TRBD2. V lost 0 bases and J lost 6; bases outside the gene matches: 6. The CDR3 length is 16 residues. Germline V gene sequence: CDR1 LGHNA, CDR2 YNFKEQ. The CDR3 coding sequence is TGTGCCAGCAGCCAAGATCGCGGGAGGGCGGTCAATGAGCAGTTCTTC. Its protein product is CASSQDRGRAVNEQFF.

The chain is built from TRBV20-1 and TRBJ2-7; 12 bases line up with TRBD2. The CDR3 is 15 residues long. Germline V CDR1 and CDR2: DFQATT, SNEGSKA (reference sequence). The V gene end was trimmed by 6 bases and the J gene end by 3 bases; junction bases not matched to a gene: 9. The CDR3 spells CSATQPGLAGYEQYF. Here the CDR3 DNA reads TGCAGTGCCACCCAACCGGGACTAGCGGGCTACGAGCAGTACTTC.

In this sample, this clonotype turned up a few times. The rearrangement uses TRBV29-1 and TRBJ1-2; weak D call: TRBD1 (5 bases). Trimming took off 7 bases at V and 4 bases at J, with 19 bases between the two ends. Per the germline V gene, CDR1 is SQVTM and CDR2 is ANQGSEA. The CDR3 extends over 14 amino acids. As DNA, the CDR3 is TGCAGCGGCGTCGACAGCGATTTGAGCTATGGCTACACCTTC. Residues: CSGVDSDLSYGYTF.

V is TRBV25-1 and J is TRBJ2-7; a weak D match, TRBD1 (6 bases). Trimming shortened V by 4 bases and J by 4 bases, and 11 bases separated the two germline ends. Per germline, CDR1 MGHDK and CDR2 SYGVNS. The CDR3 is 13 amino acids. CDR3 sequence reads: CASSGGPGYEQYF. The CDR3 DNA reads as TGTGCCAGCAGTGGGGGGCCCGGATACGAGCAGTACTTC.

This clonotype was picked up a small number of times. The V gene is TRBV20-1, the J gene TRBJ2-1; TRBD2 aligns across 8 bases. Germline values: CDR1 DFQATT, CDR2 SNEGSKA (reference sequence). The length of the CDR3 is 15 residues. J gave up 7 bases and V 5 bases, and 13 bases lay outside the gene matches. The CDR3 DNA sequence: TGCAGTGCTTATCGAACGGGGGGGCATCGGAATGAGCAGTTCTTC. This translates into CSAYRTGGHRNEQFF.

The CDR3 DNA reads as TGCGCCAGCAGCCAAGATACGAAGCAGCCCCAGCATTTT. This translates into CASSQDTKQPQHF. V gene TRBV4-1 combines with J gene TRBJ1-5, with unresolved D. The CDR3 runs 13 residues. Germline V gene data show CDR1 as MGHRA and CDR2 as YSYEKL. V lost 0 bases and J lost 7, with 7 bases in between.

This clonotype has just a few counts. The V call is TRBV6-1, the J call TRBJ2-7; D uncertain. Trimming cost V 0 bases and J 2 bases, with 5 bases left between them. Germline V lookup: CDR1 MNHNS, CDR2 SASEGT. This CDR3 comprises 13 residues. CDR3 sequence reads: CASSEARAYEQYF. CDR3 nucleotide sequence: TGTGCCAGCAGTGAAGCCCGAGCCTACGAGCAGTACTTC.

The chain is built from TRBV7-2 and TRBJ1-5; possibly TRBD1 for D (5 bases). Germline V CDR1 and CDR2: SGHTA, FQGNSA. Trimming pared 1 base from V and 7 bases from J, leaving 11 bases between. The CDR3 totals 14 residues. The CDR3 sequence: CASSLGQTKQPQHF. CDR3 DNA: TGTGCCAGCAGCTTAGGACAGACGAAGCAGCCCCAGCATTTT. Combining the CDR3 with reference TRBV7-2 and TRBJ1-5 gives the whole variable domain GAGVSQSPSNKVTEKGKDVELRCDPISGHTALYWYRQSLGQGLEFLIYFQGNSAPDKSGLPSDRFSAERTGGSVSTLTIQRTQQEDSAVYLCASSLGQTKQPQHFGDGTRLSIL.

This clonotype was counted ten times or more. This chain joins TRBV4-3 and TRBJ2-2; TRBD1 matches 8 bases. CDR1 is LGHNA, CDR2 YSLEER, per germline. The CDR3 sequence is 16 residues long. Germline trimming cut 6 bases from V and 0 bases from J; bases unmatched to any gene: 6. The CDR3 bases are TGCGCCAGCAGACGACAGGGGATGTCGAACACCGGGGAGCTGTTTTTT. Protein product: CASRRQGMSNTGELFF.

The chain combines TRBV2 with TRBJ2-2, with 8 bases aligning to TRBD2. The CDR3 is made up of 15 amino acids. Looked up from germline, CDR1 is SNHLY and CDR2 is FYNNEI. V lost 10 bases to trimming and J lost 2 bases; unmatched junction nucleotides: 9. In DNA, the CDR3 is TGTGCCACCAAGACCGGGACTAGTAACACCGGGGAGCTGTTTTTT. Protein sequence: CATKTGTSNTGELFF.

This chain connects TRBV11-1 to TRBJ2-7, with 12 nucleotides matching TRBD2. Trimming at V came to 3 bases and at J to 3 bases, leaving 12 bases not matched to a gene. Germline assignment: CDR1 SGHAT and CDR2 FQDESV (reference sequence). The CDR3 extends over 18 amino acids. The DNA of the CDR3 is TGTGCCAGCAGCTTCCAATCCTTGACTAGCGGGAGCCTCTACGAGCAGTACTTC. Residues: CASSFQSLTSGSLYEQYF. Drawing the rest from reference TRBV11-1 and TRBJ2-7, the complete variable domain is EAEVAQSPRYKITEKSQAVAFWCDPISGHATLYWYRQILGQGPELLVQFQDESVVDDSQLPKDRFSAERLKGVDSTLKIQPAELGDSAMYLCASSFQSLTSGSLYEQYFGPGTRLTVT.

The CDR3 bases are TGTGCCAGCAGTCCGGCGGGACTCACGAACACCGGGGAGCTGTTTTTT. Protein sequence: CASSPAGLTNTGELFF. The chain has TRBV7-3 and TRBJ2-2; possibly TRBD2 for D (6 bases). Germline CDR1 reads SGHTA; CDR2 reads FQGTGA. This CDR3 spans 16 amino acids. The V end lost 6 bases, the J end lost 0 bases, and 14 bases lay between the germline ends.

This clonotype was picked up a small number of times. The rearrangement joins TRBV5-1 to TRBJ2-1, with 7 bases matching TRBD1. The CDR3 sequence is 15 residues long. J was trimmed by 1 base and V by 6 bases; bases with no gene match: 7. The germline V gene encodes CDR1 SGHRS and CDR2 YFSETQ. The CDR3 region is CASMLGGLSYNEQFF. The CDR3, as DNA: TGCGCCAGCATGCTAGGGGGCTTGTCCTACAATGAGCAGTTCTTC. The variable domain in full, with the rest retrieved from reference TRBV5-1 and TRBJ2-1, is KAGVTQTPRYLIKTRGQQVTLSCSPISGHRSVSWYQQTPGQGLQFLFEYFSETQRNKGNFPGRFSGRQFSNSRSEMNVSTLELGDSALYLCASMLGGLSYNEQFFGPGTRLTVL.

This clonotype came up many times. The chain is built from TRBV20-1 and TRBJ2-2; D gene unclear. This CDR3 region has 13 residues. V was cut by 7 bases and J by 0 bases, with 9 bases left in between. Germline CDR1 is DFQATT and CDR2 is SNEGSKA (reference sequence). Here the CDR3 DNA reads TGCAGTGTTCCGCGCGCGAACACCGGGGAGCTGTTTTTT. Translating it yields CSVPRANTGELFF.

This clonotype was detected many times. The DNA of the CDR3 is TGTGCCAGCAGTGGGAGACAGGTTATCTGGGAGACCCAGTACTTC. As protein: CASSGRQVIWETQYF. The chain has TRBV2 and TRBJ2-5, with a tentative D call TRBD1 (6 bases). V was pared by 4 bases and J by 5 bases, with 17 bases between. This CDR3 region has 15 residues. Germline assignment: CDR1 SNHLY and CDR2 FYNNEI.

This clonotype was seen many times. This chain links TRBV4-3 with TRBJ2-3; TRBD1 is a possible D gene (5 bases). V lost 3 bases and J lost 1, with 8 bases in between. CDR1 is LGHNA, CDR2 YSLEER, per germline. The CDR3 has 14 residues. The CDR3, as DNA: TGCGCCAGCAGCCAGGCAGGGCGCACAGATACGCAGTATTTT. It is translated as CASSQAGRTDTQYF.

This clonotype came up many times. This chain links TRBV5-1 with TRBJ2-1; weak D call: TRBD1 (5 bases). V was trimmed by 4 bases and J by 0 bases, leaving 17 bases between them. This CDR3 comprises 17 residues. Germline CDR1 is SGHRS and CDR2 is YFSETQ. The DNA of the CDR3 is TGCGCCAGCAGCCGTACCCCACAGGAAAGCTCCTACAATGAGCAGTTCTTC. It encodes CASSRTPQESSYNEQFF.

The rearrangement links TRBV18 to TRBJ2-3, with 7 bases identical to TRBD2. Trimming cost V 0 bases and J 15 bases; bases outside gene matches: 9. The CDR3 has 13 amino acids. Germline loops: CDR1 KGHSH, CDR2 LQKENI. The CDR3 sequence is CASSPPGPAGDYF. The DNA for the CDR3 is TGTGCCAGCTCACCACCCGGACCCGCGGGGGATTATTTT. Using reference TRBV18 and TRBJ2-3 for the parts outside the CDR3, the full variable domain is NAGVMQNPRHLVRRRGQEARLRCSPMKGHSHVYWYRQLPEEGLKFMVYLQKENIIDESGMPKERFSAEFPKEGPSILRIQQVVRGDSAAYFCASSPPGPAGDYFGPGTRLTVL.

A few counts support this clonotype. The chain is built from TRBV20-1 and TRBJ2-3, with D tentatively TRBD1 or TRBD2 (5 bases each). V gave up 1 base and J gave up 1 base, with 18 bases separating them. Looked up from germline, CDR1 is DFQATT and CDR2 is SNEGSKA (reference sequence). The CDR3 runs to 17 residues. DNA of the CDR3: TGCAGTGCTAGAGTATCCGACCCAAGGGGACGCACAGATACGCAGTATTTT. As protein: CSARVSDPRGRTDTQYF.

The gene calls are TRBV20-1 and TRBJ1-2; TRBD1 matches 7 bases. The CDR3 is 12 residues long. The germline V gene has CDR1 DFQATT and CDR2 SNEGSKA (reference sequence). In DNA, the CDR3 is TGCAGGACAGGGCCCTCTAACTATGGCTACACCTTC. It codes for CRTGPSNYGYTF.

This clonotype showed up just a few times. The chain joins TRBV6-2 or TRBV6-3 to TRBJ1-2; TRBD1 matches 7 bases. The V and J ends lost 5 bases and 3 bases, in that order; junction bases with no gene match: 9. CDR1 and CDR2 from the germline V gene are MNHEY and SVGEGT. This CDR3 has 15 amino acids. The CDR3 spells CASSPDRLTYYGYTF. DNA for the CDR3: TGTGCCAGCAGTCCGGACAGGCTTACTTACTATGGCTACACCTTC.

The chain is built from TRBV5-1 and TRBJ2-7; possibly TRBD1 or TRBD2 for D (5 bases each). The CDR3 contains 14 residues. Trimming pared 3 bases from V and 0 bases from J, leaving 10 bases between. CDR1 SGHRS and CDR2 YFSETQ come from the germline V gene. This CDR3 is CASSYGTSSYEQYF. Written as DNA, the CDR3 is TGCGCCAGCAGCTACGGGACGAGCTCCTACGAGCAGTACTTC.

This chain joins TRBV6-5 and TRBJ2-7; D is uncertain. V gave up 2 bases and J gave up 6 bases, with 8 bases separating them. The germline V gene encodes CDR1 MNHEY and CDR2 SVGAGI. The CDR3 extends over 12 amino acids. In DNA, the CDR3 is TGTGCCAGCAGTTACCCCTTTGGCGAGCAGTACTTC. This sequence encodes CASSYPFGEQYF.

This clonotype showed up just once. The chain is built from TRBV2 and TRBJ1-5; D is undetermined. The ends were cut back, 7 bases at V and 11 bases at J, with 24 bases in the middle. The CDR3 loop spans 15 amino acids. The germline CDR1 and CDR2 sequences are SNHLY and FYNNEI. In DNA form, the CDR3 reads TGTGCCAGCAACGGGAGGGTCTCACCAGGTGAGGCCCAGCATTTT. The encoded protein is CASNGRVSPGEAQHF.

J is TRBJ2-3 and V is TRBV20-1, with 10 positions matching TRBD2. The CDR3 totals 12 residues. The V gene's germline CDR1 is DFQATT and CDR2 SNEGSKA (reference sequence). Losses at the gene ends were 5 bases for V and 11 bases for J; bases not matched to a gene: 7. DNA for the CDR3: TGCAGTGCTTTAGCGGGAGGCTCCTTGCAGTATTTT. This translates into CSALAGGSLQYF.

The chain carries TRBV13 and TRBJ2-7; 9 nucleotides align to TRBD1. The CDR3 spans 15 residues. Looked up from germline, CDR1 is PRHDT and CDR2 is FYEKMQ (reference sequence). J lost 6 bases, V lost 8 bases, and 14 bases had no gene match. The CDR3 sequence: CASAPAGTGTSEQYF. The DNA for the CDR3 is TGTGCCAGCGCCCCAGCCGGGACAGGGACCTCCGAGCAGTACTTC.

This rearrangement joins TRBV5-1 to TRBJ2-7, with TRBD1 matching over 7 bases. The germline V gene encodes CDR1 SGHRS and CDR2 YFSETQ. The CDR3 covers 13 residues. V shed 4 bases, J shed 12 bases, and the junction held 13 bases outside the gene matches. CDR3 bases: TGCGCCAGCAGCCCCGAAGGACAGGCGTCAGCGTACTTC. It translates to CASSPEGQASAYF.